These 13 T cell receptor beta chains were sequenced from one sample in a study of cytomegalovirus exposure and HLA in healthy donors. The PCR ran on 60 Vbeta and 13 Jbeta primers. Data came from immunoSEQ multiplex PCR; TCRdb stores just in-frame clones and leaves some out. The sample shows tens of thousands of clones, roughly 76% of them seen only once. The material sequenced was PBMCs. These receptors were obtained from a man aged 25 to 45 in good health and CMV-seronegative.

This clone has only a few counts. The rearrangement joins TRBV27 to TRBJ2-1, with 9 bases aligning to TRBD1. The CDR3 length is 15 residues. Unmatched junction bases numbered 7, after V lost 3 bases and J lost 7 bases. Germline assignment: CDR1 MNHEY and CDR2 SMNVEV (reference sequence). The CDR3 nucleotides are TGTGCCAGCAGTTTGGGGGACAGGGTAGGGAATGAGCAGTTCTTC. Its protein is CASSLGDRVGNEQFF.

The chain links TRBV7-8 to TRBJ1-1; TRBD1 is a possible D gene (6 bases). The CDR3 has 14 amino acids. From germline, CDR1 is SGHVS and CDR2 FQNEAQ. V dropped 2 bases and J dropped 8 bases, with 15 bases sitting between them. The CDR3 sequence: CASSLSVRDIEAFF. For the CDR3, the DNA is TGTGCCAGCAGCTTATCCGTCAGGGACATAGAAGCTTTCTTT.

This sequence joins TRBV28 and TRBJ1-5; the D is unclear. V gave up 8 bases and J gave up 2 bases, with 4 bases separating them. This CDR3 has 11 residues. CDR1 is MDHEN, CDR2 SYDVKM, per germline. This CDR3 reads CASQGNQPQHF. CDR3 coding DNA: TGTGCCAGCCAGGGCAATCAGCCCCAGCATTTT. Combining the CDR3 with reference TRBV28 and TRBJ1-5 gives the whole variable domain DVKVTQSSRYLVKRTGEKVFLECVQDMDHENMFWYRQDPGLGLRLIYFSYDVKMKEKGDIPEGYSVSREKKERFSLILESASTNQTSMYLCASQGNQPQHFGDGTRLSIL.

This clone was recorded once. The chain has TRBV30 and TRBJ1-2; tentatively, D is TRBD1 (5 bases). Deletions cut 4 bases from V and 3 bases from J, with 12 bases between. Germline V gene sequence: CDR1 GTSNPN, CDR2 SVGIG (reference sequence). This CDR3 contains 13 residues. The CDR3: CAWNMGGYYGYTF. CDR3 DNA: TGTGCCTGGAACATGGGGGGGTACTATGGCTACACCTTC.

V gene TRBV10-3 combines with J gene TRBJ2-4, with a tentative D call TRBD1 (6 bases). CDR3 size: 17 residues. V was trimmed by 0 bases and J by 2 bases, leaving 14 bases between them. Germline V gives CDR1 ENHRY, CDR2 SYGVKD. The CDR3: CAISESSVRGTKNIQYF. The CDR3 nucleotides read TGTGCCATCAGTGAGTCATCGGTCAGGGGAACCAAAAACATTCAGTACTTC.

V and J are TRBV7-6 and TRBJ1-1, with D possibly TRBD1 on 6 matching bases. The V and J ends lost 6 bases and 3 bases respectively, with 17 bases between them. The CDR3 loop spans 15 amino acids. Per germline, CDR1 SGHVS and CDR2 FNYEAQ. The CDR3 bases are TGTGCCAGCAGTCAGAAGACAGGCTCACACACTGAAGCTTTCTTT. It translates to CASSQKTGSHTEAFF.

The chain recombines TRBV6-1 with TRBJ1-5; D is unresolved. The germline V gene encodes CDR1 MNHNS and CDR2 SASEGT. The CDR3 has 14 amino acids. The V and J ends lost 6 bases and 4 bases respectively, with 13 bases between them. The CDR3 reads CASREDPGNQPQHF. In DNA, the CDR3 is TGTGCCAGCAGGGAGGACCCGGGTAATCAGCCCCAGCATTTT.

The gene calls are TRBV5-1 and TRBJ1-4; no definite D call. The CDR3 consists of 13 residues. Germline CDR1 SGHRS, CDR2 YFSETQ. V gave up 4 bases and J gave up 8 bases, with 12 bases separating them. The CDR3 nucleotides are TGCGCCAGCAGCCCTGTCGGAGGGGAAAAACTGTTTTTT. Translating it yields CASSPVGGEKLFF.

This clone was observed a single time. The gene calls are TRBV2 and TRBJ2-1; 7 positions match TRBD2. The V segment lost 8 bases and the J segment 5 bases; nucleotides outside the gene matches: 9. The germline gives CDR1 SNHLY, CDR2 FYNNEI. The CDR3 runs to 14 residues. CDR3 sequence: CASSPRGRDNEQFF. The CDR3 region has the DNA TGTGCCAGCTCGCCCCGCGGGAGAGACAATGAGCAGTTCTTC.

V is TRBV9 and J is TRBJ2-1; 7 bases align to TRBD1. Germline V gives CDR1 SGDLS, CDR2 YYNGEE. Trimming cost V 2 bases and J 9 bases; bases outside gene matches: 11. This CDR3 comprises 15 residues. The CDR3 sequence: CASSVLGTVGSEQFF. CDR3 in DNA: TGTGCCAGCAGCGTTCTTGGGACAGTAGGGAGTGAGCAGTTCTTC.

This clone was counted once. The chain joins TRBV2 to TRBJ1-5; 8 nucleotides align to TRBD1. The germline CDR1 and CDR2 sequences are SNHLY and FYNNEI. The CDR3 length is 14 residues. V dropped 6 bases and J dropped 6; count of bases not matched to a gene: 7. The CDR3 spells CASRATGAVQPQHF. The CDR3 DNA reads TGTGCCAGCAGAGCGACAGGGGCCGTTCAGCCCCAGCATTTT.

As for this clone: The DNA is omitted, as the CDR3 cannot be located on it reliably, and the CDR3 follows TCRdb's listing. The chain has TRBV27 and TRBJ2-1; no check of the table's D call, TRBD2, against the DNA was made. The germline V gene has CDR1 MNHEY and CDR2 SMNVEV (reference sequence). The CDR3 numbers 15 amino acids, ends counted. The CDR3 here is CASSLVASGSQAGFF.

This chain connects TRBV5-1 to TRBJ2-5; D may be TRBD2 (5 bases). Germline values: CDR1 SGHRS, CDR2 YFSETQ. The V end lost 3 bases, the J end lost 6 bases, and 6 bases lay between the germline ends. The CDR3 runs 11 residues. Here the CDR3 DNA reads TGCGCCAGCAGCTCCGGGAAGACCCAGTACTTC. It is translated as CASSSGKTQYF.